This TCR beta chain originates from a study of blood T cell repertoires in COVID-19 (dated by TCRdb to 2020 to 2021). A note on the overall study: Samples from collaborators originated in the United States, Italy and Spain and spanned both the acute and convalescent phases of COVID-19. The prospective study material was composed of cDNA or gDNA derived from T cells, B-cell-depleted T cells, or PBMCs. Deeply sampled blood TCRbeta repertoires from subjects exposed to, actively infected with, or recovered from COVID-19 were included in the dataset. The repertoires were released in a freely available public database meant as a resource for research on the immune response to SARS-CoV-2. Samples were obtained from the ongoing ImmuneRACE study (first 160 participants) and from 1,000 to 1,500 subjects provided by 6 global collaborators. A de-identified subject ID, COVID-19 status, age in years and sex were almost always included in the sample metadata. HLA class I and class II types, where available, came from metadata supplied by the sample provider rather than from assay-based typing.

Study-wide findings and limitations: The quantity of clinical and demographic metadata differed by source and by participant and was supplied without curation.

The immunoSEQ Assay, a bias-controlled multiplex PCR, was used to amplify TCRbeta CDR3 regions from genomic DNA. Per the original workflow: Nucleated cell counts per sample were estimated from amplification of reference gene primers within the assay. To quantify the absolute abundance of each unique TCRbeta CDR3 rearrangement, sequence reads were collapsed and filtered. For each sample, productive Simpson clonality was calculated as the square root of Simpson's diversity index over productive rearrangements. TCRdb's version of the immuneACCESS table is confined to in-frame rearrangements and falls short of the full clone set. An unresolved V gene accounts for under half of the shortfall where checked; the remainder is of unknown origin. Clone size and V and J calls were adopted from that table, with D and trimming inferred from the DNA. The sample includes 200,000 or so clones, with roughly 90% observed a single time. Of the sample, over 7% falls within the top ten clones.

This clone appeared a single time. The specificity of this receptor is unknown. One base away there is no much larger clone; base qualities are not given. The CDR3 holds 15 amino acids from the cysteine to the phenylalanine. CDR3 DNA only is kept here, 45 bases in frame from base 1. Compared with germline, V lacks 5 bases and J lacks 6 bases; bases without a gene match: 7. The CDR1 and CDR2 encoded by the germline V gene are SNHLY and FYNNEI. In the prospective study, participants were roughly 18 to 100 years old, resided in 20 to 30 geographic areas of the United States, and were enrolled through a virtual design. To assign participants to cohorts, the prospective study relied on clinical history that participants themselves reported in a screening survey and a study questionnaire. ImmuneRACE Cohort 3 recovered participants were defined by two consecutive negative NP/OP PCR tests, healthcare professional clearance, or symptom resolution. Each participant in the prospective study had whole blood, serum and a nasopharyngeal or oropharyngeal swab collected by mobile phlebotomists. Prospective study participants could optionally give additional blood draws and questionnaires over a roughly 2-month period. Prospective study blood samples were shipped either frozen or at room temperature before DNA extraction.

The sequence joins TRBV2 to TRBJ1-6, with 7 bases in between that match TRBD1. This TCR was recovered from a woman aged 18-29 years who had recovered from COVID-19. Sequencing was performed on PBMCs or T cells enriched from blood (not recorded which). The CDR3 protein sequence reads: CASSSEGQFNSPLHF. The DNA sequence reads TGTGCCAGCAGTTCCGAGGGACAGTTTAATTCACCCCTCCACTTT.